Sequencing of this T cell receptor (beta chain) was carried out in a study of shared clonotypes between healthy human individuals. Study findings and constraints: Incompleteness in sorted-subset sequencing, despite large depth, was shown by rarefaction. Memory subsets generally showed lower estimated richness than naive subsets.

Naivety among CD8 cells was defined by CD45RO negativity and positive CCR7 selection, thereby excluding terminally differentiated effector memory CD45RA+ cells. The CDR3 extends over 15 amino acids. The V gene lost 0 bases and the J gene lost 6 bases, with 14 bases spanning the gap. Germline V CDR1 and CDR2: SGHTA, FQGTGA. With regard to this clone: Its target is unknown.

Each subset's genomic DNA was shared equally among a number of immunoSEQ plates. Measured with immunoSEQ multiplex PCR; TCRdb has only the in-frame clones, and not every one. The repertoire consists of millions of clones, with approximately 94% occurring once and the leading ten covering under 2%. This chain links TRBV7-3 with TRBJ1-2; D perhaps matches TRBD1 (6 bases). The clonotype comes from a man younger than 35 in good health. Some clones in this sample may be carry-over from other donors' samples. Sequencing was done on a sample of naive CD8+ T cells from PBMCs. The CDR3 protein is CASSLTGAVADGYTF. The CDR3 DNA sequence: TGTGCCAGCAGCTTAACGGGGGCGGTGGCGGATGGCTACACCTTC.